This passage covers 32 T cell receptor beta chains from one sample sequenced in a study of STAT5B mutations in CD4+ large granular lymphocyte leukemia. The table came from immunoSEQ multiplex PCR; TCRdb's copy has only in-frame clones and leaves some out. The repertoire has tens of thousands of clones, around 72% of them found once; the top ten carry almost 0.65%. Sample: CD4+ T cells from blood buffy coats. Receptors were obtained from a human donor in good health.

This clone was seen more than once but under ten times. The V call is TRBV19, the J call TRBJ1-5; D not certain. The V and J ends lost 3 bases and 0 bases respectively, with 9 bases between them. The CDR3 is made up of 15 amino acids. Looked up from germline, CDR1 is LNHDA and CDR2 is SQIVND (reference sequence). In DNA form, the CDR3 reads TGTGCCAGTAGTATCGTCGGGCATAGCAATCAGCCCCAGCATTTT. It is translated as CASSIVGHSNQPQHF.

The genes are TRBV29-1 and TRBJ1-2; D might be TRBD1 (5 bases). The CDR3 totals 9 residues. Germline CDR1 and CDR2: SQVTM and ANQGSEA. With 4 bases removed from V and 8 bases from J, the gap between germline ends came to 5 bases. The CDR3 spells CSVGQGYTF. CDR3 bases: TGCAGCGTTGGACAGGGCTACACCTTC. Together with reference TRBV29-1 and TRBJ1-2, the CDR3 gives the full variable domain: SAVISQKPSRDICQRGTSLTIQCQVDSQVTMMFWYRQQPGQSLTLIATANQGSEATYESGFVIDKFPISRPNLTFSTLTVSNMSPEDSSIYLCSVGQGYTFGSGTRLTVV.

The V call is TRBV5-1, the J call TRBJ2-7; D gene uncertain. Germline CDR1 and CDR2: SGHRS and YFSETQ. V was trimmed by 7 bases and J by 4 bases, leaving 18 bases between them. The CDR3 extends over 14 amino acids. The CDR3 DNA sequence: TGCGCCAGCGGCTCGGGCAGCCTGATTTACGAGCAGTACTTC. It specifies CASGSGSLIYEQYF.

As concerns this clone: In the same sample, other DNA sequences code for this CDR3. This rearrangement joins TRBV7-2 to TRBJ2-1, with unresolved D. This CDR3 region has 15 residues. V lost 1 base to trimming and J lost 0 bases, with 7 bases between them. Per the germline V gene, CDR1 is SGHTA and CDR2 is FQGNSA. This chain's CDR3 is CASSLGPSSYNEQFF. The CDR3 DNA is TGTGCCAGCAGCTTAGGGCCGAGCTCCTACAATGAGCAGTTCTTC.

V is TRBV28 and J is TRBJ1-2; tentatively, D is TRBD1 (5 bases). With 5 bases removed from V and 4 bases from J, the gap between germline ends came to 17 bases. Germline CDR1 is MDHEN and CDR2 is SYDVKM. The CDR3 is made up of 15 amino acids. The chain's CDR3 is CASSLVGREIYGYTF. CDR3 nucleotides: TGTGCCAGCAGTCTGGTAGGCAGGGAAATCTATGGCTACACCTTC.

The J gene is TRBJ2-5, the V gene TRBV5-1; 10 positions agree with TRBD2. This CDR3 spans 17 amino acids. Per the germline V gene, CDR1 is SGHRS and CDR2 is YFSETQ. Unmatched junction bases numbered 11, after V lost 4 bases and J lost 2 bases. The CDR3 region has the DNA TGCGCCAGCAGCAGCCTAGCGGGGGTCACAAGTCAAGAGACCCAGTACTTC. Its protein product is CASSSLAGVTSQETQYF.

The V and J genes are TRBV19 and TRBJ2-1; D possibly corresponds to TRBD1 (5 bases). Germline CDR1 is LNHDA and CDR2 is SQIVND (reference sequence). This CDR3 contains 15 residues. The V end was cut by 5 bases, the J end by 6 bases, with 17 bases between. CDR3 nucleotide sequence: TGTGCCAGTAGTCCCGGGCTTGGGGCCGCCAATGAGCAGTTCTTC. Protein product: CASSPGLGAANEQFF.

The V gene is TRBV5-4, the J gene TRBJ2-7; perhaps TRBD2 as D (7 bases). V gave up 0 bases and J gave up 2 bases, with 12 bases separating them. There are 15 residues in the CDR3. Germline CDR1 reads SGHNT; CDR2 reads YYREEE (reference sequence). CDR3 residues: CASSLGGGDTYEQYF. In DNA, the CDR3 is TGTGCCAGCAGCTTGGGGGGGGGCGATACCTACGAGCAGTACTTC.

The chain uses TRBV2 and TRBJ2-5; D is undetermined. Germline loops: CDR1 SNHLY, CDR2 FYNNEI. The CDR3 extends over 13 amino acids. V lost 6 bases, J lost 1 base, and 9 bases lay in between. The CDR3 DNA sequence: TGTGCCAGCAGGTCCCCCTTCCAAGAGACCCAGTACTTC. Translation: CASRSPFQETQYF.

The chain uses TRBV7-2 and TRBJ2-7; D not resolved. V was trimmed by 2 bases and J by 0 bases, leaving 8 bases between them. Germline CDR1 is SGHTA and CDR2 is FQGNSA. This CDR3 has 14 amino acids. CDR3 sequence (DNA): TGTGCCAGCAGCTTAAACGCGTTCTCCTACGAGCAGTACTTC. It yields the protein CASSLNAFSYEQYF.

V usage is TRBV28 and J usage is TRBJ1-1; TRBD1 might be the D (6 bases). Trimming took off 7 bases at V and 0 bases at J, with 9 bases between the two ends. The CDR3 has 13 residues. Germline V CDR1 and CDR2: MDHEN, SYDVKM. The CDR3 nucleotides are TGTGCCAGCAAGGGGGTTATGAACACTGAAGCTTTCTTT. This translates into CASKGVMNTEAFF. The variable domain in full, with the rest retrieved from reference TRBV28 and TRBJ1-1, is DVKVTQSSRYLVKRTGEKVFLECVQDMDHENMFWYRQDPGLGLRLIYFSYDVKMKEKGDIPEGYSVSREKKERFSLILESASTNQTSMYLCASKGVMNTEAFFGQGTRLTVV.

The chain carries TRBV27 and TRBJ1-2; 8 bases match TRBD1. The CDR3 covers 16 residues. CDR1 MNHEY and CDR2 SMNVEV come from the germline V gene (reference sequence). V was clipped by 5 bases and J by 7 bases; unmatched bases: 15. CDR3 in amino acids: CASSPHSGGNLGGYTF. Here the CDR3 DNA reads TGTGCCAGCAGTCCCCACTCAGGGGGCAATTTGGGTGGCTACACCTTC.

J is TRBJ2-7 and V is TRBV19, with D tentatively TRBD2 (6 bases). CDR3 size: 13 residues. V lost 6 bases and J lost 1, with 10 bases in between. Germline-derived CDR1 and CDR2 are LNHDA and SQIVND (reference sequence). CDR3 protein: CASRPSGSYEQYF. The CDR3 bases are TGTGCCAGTAGACCCAGCGGGTCCTACGAGCAGTACTTC.

The CDR3 region is CASSPQALANGYTF. CDR3 nucleotides: TGTGCCAGCAGCCCACAGGCATTGGCTAATGGCTACACCTTC. This chain connects TRBV7-8 to TRBJ1-2; maybe TRBD1 (5 bases). Trimming removed 5 bases from V and 6 bases from J, with 16 bases in between. The CDR3 is 14 residues long. The germline V gene has CDR1 SGHVS and CDR2 FQNEAQ.

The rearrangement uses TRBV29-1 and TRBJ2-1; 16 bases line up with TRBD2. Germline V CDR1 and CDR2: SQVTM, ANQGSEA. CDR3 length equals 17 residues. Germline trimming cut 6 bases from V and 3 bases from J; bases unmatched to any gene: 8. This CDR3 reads CSVAGTSGGEFYNEQFF. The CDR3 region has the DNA TGCAGCGTGGCCGGGACTAGCGGGGGGGAATTCTACAATGAGCAGTTCTTC.

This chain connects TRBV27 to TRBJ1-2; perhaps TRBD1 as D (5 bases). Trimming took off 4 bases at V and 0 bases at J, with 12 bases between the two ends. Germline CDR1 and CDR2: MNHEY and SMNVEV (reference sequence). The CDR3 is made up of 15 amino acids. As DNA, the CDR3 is TGTGCCAGCAGTTCGTCCAGGGTCTCTAACTATGGCTACACCTTC. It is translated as CASSSSRVSNYGYTF.

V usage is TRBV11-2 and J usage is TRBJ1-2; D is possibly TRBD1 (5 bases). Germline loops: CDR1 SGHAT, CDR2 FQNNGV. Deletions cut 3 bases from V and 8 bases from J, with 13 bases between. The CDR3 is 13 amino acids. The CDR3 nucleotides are TGTGCCAGCAGCTTTGGAGGGGCTGGAGGCTACACCTTC. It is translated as CASSFGGAGGYTF.

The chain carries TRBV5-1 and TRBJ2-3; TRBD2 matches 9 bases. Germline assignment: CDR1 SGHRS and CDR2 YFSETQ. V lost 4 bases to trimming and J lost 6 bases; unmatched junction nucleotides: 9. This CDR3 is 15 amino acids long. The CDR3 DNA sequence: TGCGCCAGCAGCCCTAGCGGGGTGGCGGTGGATACGCAGTATTTT. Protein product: CASSPSGVAVDTQYF.

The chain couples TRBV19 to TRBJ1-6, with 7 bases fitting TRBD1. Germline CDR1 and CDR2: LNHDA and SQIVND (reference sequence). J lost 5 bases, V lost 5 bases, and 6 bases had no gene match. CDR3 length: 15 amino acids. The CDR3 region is CASSVVDRDNSPLHF. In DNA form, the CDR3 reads TGTGCCAGTAGTGTCGTTGACAGGGATAATTCACCCCTCCACTTT.

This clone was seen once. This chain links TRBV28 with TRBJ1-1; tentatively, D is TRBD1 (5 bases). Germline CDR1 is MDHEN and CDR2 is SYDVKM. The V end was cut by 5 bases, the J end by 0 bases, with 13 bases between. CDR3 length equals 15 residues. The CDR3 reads CASSQTDTMNTEAFF. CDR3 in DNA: TGTGCCAGCAGTCAGACAGATACTATGAACACTGAAGCTTTCTTT.

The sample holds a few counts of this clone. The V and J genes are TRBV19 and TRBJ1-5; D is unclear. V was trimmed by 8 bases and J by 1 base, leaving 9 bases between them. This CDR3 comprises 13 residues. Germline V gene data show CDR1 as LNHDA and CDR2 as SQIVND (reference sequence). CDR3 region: CASSDVSNQPQHF. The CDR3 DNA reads TGTGCCAGTTCGGACGTGAGCAATCAGCCCCAGCATTTT.

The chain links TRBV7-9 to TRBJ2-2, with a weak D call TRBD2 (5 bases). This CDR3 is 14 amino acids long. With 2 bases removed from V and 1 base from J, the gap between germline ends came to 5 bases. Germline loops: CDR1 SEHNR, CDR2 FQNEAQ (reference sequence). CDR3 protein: CASSLRGNTGELFF. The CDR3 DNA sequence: TGTGCCAGCAGCTTACGGGGGAACACCGGGGAGCTGTTTTTT.

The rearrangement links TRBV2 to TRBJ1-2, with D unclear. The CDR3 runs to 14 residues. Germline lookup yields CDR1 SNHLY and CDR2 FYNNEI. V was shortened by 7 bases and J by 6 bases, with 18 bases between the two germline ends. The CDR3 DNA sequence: TGTGCCAGCAAAGAGCTTAATACTGAACATGGCTACACCTTC. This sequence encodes CASKELNTEHGYTF.

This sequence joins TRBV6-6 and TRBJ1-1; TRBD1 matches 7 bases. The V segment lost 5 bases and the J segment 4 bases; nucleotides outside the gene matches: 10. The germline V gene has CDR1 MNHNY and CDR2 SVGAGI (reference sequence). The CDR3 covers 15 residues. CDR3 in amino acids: CASSPTVAGGTEAFF. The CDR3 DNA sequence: TGTGCCAGCAGTCCCACGGTGGCAGGGGGCACTGAAGCTTTCTTT.

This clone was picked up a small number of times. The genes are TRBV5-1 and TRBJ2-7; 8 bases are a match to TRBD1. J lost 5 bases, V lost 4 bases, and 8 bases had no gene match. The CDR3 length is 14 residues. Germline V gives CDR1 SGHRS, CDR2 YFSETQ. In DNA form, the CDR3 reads TGCGCCAGCAGCCCGAGGACAGGGACCCACGAGCAGTACTTC. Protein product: CASSPRTGTHEQYF.

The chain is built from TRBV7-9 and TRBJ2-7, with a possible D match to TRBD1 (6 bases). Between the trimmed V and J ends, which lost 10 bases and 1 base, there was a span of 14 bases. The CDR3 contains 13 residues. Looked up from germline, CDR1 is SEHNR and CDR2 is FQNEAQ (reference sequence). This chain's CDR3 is CATRQDRSYEQYF. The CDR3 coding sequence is TGTGCCACCCGCCAAGACAGGTCCTACGAGCAGTACTTC.

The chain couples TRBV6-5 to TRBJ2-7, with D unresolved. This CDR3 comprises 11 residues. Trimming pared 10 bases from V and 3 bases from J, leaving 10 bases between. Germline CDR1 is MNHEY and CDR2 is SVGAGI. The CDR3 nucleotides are TGTGCCACCAAAGGTCTCTACGAGCAGTACTTC. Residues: CATKGLYEQYF.

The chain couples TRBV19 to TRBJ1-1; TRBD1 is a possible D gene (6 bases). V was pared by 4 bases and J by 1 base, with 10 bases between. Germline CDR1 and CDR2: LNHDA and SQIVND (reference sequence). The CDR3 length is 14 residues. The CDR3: CASSRGGSNTEAFF. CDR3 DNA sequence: TGTGCCAGTAGTAGGGGGGGCTCGAACACTGAAGCTTTCTTT.

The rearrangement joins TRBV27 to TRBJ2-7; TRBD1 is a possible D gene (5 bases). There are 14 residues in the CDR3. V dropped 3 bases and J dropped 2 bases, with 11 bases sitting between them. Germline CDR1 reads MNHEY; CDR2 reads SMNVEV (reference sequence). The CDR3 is CASSFGAGPYEQYF. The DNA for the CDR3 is TGTGCCAGCAGTTTTGGGGCAGGGCCCTACGAGCAGTACTTC.

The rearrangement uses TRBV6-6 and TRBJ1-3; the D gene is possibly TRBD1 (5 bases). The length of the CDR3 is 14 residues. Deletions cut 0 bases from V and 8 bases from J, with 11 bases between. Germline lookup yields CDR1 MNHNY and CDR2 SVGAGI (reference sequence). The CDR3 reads CASSYSSQGHTIYF. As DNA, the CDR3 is TGTGCCAGCAGTTACTCGAGCCAGGGTCACACCATATATTTT.

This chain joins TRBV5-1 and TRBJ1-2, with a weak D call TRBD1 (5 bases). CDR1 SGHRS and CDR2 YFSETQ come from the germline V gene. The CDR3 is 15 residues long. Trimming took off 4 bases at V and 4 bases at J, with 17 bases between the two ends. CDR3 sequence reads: CASSREGRGGYGYTF. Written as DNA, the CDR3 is TGCGCCAGCAGCCGTGAGGGGAGGGGCGGCTATGGCTACACCTTC.

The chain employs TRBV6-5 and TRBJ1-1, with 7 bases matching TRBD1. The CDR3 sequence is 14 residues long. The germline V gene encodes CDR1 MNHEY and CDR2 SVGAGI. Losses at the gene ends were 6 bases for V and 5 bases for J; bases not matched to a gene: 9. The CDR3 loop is CASSQRTGKTEAFF. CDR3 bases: TGTGCCAGCAGCCAAAGGACAGGAAAAACTGAAGCTTTCTTT.